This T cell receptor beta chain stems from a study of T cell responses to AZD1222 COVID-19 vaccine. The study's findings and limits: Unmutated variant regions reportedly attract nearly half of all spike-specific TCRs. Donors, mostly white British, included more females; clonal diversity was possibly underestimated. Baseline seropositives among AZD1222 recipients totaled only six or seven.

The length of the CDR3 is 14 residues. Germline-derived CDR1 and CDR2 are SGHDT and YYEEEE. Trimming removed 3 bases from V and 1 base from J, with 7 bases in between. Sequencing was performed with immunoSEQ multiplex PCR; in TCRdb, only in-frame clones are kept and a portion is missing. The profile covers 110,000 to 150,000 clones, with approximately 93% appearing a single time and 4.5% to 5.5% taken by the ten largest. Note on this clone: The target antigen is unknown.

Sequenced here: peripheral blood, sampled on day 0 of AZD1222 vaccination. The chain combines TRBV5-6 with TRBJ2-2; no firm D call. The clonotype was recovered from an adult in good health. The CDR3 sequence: CASSSLRNTGELFF. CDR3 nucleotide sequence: TGTGCCAGCAGCTCGCTCAGGAACACCGGGGAGCTGTTTTTT. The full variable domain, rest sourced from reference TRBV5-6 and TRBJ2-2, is DAGVTQSPTHLIKTRGQQVTLRCSPKSGHDTVSWYQQALGQGPQFIFQYYEEEERQRGNFPDRFSGHQFPNYSSELNVNALLLGDSALYLCASSSLRNTGELFFGEGSRLTVL.